A selection of T cell receptor beta chains follows, all from one sample in a study of T cells after yellow fever vaccination. TCRdb recomputed calls from the 5' RACE reads with MiXCR, one row per CDR3 protein. This table has some 550,000 distinct CDR3 sequences, approximately 21% appearing once. This specimen was PBMCs, taken 15 days after the yellow fever booster vaccination. These TCRs come from a man aged 25-40 years who received the YFV17D yellow fever vaccine. The CDR3 runs from the conserved cysteine through the conserved F or W. The order of the fields is V gene, D gene, clone size, J gene, CDR3 DNA, CDR3 protein. The D gene is left open where the match is weak. Only part of the rows carry a size: once, few, many, or a class if the clone is expanded.

TRBV30	NA	NA	TRBJ2-2	TGTGCCTCCCGCGGAGAGTACACCGGGGAGCTGTTTTTT	CASRGEYTGELFF
TRBV20-1	TRBD2	NA	TRBJ2-3	TGCAGTGCCGGGGGGGGGTCGGCATTCACAGATACGCAGTATTTT	CSAGGGSAFTDTQYF
TRBV12-3/TRBV12-4	NA	few	TRBJ1-1	TGTGCCAGCGGTAGAGCAGGGTATAGGGCTGAAGCTTTCTTT	CASGRAGYRAEAFF
TRBV29-1	TRBD1	NA	TRBJ2-7	TGCAGCGCCGCCGGGACAGGGGGGTCTTCGGGGGAGCAGTACTTC	CSAAGTGGSSGEQYF
TRBV4-3	NA	NA	TRBJ1-1	TGCGCCAGCAGCCAAGAGAAATGGAACACTGAAGCTTTCTTT	CASSQEKWNTEAFF
TRBV18	TRBD2	NA	TRBJ2-3	TGTGCCAGCTTCGAAGCCGGGAGGGAAACAGATACGCAGTATTTT	CASFEAGRETDTQYF
TRBV7-2	NA	NA	TRBJ2-5	TGTGCCAGCAGCATCCTAGCGTACCAAGAGACCCAGTACTTC	CASSILAYQETQYF
TRBV4-3	TRBD2	NA	TRBJ2-3	TGCGCCAGCAGCCAGACTAGCGGGACGGTAGATACGCAGTATTTT	CASSQTSGTVDTQYF
TRBV10-1	NA	NA	TRBJ2-1	TGCGCCAGCAGTGAGTCGGGCCCCTCCTACAATGAGCAGTTCTTC	CASSESGPSYNEQFF
TRBV7-8	TRBD1	few	TRBJ2-3	TGTGCCAGCAGCATAAGACAGGGTGCGAGTACAGATACGCAGTATTTT	CASSIRQGASTDTQYF
TRBV3-1	NA	few	TRBJ2-7	TGTGCCAGCAGCCAAGGGGGCAGTCGAAGCTCCTACGAGCAGTACTTC	CASSQGGSRSSYEQYF
TRBV10-3	TRBD2	NA	TRBJ2-3	TGTGCCATCAGTGATCCTACTAGCGGGATATTAGATACGCAGTATTTT	CAISDPTSGILDTQYF
TRBV15	TRBD2	few	TRBJ2-3	TGTGCCACCAGCAGAATGACTAGCGGAGAAGATACGCAGTATTTT	CATSRMTSGEDTQYF
TRBV7-2	NA	NA	TRBJ1-1	TGTGCCAGCAGCATCACCGGGACGGGGAACACTGAAGCTTTCTTT	CASSITGTGNTEAFF
TRBV7-2	NA	NA	TRBJ2-1	TGTGCCAGCAGCTTCAATAGACTAGGTGAGCAGTTCTTC	CASSFNRLGEQFF
TRBV5-4	TRBD2	few	TRBJ2-5	TGTGCCAGCAGCCCCCCGGGGGGGCGGGTTCAAGAGACCCAGTACTTC	CASSPPGGRVQETQYF
TRBV7-2	TRBD2	few	TRBJ2-7	TGTGCCAGCAGCTTACAAGCGGGAGACTACGAGCAGTACTTC	CASSLQAGDYEQYF
TRBV7-9	TRBD1	NA	TRBJ2-5	TGTGCCAGCCGCCCTGGGGACAGGGGGCACCAAGAGACCCAGTACTTC	CASRPGDRGHQETQYF
TRBV20-1	TRBD2	NA	TRBJ2-1	TGCAGTGCTATAGCGGGAGGGCCTTCCAATGAGCAGTTCTTC	CSAIAGGPSNEQFF
TRBV12-3/TRBV12-4	NA	few	TRBJ2-1	TGTGCCAGCAGCTCCGGGCCTAATGAGCAGTTCTTC	CASSSGPNEQFF
TRBV4-3	NA	few	TRBJ2-1	TGCGCCAGCAGCCAATCAGCCCCCCGGGACTCGTCGGCCAATGAGCAGTTCTTC	CASSQSAPRDSSANEQFF
TRBV7-2	TRBD1	NA	TRBJ2-5	TGTGCCAGCAGCTCACAGGGGAGTCGAACAGAGACCCAGTACTTC	CASSSQGSRTETQYF
TRBV18	TRBD2	NA	TRBJ2-7	TGTGCCAGCTCACCACCTCAACGGGAGGGCTACGAGCAGTACTTC	CASSPPQREGYEQYF
TRBV10-3	NA	few	TRBJ1-1	TGTGCCATCAGTGAAAGTCGAATTGAAGCTTTCTTT	CAISESRIEAFF
TRBV5-1	NA	few	TRBJ2-1	TGCGCCAGCAGCTTGCCCTCCAGGGGCAATGAGCAGTTCTTC	CASSLPSRGNEQFF
TRBV9	NA	NA	TRBJ2-5	TGTGCCAGCAGCGCGGGCGAGTACGAGACCCAGTACTTC	CASSAGEYETQYF
TRBV29-1	NA	few	TRBJ2-5	TGCAGCGTTGGCGGGGACGGGGAGACCCAGTACTTC	CSVGGDGETQYF
TRBV15	TRBD1	NA	TRBJ2-1	TGTGCCACCAGCAGGGGTGGAGACCGGGACAGGGTTTCCAAGAGCTCCTACAATGAGCAGTTCTTC	CATSRGGDRDRVSKSSYNEQFF
TRBV5-1	NA	few	TRBJ2-1	TGCGCCAGCAGCTGGGGGGGGGGCCTTTACAATGAGCAGTTCTTC	CASSWGGGLYNEQFF
TRBV6-2/TRBV6-3	NA	NA	TRBJ2-1	TGTGCCAGCAGTTACAGAGAGACTACTAAGAATGAGCAGTTCTTC	CASSYRETTKNEQFF
TRBV10-3	NA	few	TRBJ1-5	TGTGCCATCAGTGAGGCTACGGAGCCCCAGCATTTT	CAISEATEPQHF
TRBV3-1	NA	NA	TRBJ2-1	TGTGCCAGCAGCCAAGATCCTAGTTACAATGAGCAGTTCTTC	CASSQDPSYNEQFF
TRBV5-1	NA	many	TRBJ2-2	TGCGCCAGCAGCTTGCGGTACGACGGGGAGCTGTTTTTT	CASSLRYDGELFF
TRBV18	NA	NA	TRBJ2-3	TGTGCCAGCTCACCACGTGGCGGGACCGCAGATACGCAGTATTTT	CASSPRGGTADTQYF
TRBV14	TRBD1	NA	TRBJ1-6	TGTGCCAGCAGCCAAGAGGGACAGGGGAATTCACCCCTCCACTTT	CASSQEGQGNSPLHF
TRBV20-1	NA	NA	TRBJ1-2	TGCAGTGCTAGAGATCTGAGACAGCGATTTGGCTACACCTTC	CSARDLRQRFGYTF
TRBV12-3/TRBV12-4	NA	NA	TRBJ2-7	TGTGCCAGCCGTCGGGGGGCGTACGAGCAGTACTTC	CASRRGAYEQYF
TRBV10-3	NA	NA	TRBJ2-1	TGTGCCACCTCGGAGGTTACTTACAATGAGCAGTTCTTC	CATSEVTYNEQFF
TRBV14	NA	few	TRBJ1-4	TGTGCCAGCAGCCAAGTGGGGAAGGGGCAACTGTTTTTT	CASSQVGKGQLFF
TRBV18	NA	NA	TRBJ2-7	TGTGCCAGCTCACCAGGGACCCCAACAGGGGAGCAGTACTTC	CASSPGTPTGEQYF
TRBV20-1	TRBD2	few	TRBJ2-1	TGCAGTGTGGTGGCGGGAGGGTGGAATGAGCAGTTCTTC	CSVVAGGWNEQFF
TRBV25-1	NA	few	TRBJ1-1	TGTGCCAGCAGTGTGACGCGCGGAACTGAAGCTTTCTTT	CASSVTRGTEAFF